This TCR beta chain was sequenced in a study of T cell responses to AZD1222 COVID-19 vaccine. CDR3 length: 15 residues. CDR1 and CDR2 from the germline V gene are MNHEY and SMNVEV (reference sequence). V lost 6 bases and J lost 4, with 15 bases in between. Clones were read by immunoSEQ multiplex PCR, and TCRdb kept only the in-frame ones, dropping some. The sample contains 170,000 or so clones, 85% to 95% of which appear only once. The sample consisted of peripheral blood, taken 28 days after the second dose of the MenACWY control vaccine. This receptor was identified in an adult who received the MenACWY meningococcal vaccine as a control. The chain links TRBV27 to TRBJ2-2; D might be TRBD1 or TRBD2, each matching 6 bases. In DNA, the CDR3 is TGTGCCAGCAGGAGAGAAAGGGGGGCCACCGGGGAGCTGTTTTTT. Translated: CASRRERGATGELFF.